Included here is one TCR beta chain sequence, with context. Antigen unknown. The data stem from a study of OX40 agonist ivuxolimab in advanced cancers. The wider study: Patients received intravenous ivuxolimab every 2 weeks at 0.01 to 10 mg/kg. The dose-escalation group included hepatocellular carcinoma, melanoma, renal cell carcinoma and head and neck cancer. Overall study findings and caveats: Those patients achieving a partial response at 0.1-3.0 mg/kg showed among the lowest clonal expansion. Blood T cells, both CD4+ and CD8+, expanded clonally by week 6 at 0.1 to 3.0 mg/kg.

With V trimmed by 4 bases and J by 5 bases, 12 bases remained unmatched. Germline CDR1 SGDLS, CDR2 YYNGEE. CDR3 size: 15 residues. Profiled with immunoSEQ multiplex PCR; TCRdb holds only in-frame clones, not every one. The sample consists of 65,000 to 80,000 clones, about 89% of them appearing once. This receptor was taken from an adult with an advanced solid tumor such as melanoma, head and neck, liver or kidney cancer. The rearrangement joins TRBV9 to TRBJ2-7; the match to TRBD2 covers 7 bases. The source material was CD4+ or CD8+ T cells sorted from blood, sampled in a trial of the OX40 agonist ivuxolimab. CDR3 in amino acids: CASSFDGRIADEQYF. In nucleotides, the CDR3 is TGTGCCAGCAGCTTTGACGGGAGGATCGCGGACGAGCAGTACTTC. Complete variable domain (other parts from reference TRBV9 and TRBJ2-7): DSGVTQTPKHLITATGQRVTLRCSPRSGDLSVYWYQQSLDQGLQFLIQYYNGEERAKGNILERFSAQQFPDLHSELNLSSLELGDSALYFCASSFDGRIADEQYFGPGTRLTVT.